The source of this T cell receptor (beta chain) is a study of Ad26.COV2.S vaccination and SARS-CoV-2 variants. A remark on this clone: Its cognate antigen is unknown.

Treatment described: some 19 received Ad26.COV2.S at low or high dose, single or two shots; roughly five received placebo; per-sample allocation not given. The samples were gathered on day 63 after the first injection of vaccine or placebo. A Boston adult aged 18-55 years was the donor. TCRdb's copy holds only in-frame clones and misses some; the assay was immunoSEQ multiplex PCR. The sample yields about 680,000 clones, 70% to 90% seen once. The study, taken as a whole, reports: Researchers cautioned that TCR breadth and depth analyses may have underestimated total T cell responses.

Per germline, CDR1 GTSNPN and CDR2 SVGIG (reference sequence). The length of the CDR3 is 16 residues. V was shortened by 2 bases and J by 0 bases, with 11 bases between the two germline ends. This chain uses TRBV30 with TRBJ2-6; tentatively, D is TRBD2 (5 bases). The sequence derives from a person aged 18-65 years who received the Ad26.COV2.S COVID-19 vaccine or a placebo. Sequencing used peripheral blood, obtained in a trial of Ad26.COV2.S vaccine versus placebo. The CDR3 loop reads CAWSRRRSSGANVLTF. CDR3 DNA sequence: TGTGCCTGGAGTAGACGGAGGAGCTCTGGGGCCAACGTCCTGACTTTC.